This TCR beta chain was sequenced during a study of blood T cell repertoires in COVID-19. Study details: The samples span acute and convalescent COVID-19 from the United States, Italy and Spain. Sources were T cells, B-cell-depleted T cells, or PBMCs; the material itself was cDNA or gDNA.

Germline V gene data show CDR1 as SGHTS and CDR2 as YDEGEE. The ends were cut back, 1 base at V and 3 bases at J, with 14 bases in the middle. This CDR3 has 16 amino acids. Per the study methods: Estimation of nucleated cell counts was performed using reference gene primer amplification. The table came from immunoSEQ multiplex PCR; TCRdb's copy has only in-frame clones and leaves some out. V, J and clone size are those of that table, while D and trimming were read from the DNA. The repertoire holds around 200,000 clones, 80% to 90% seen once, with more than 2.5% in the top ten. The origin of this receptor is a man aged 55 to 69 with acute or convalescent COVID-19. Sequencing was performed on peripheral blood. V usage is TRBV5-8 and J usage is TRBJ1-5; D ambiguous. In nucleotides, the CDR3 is TGTGCCAGCAGCTTGCTGACCCTCGGGAACAATCAGCCCCAGCATTTT. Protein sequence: CASSLLTLGNNQPQHF.